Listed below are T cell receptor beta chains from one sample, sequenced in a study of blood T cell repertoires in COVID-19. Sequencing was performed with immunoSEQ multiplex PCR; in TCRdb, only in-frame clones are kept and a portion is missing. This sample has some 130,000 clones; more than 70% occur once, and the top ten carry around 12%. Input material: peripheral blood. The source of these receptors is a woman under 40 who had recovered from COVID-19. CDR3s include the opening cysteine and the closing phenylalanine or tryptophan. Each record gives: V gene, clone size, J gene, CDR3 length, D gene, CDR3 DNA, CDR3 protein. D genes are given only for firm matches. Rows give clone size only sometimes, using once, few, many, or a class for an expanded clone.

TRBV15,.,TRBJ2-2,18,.,TGTGCCACCAGCAGATCTCCCCCGGGACACGGACCCACCGGGGAGCTGTTTTTT,CATSRSPPGHGPTGELFF
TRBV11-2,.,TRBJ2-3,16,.,TGTGCCAGCAGCTTAGACCCCTCCTTCTACACAGATACGCAGTATTTT,CASSLDPSFYTDTQYF
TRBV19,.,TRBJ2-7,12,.,TGTGCCAGTAGCCCGGACAGTTACGAGCAGTACTTC,CASSPDSYEQYF
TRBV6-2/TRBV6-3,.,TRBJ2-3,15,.,TGTGCCAGCAGCCATAGGTCGGCGGGAAGAGATACGCAGTATTTT,CASSHRSAGRDTQYF
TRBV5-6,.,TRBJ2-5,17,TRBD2,TGTGCCAGCAGCTTGGGGGGACTAGCAAGTCTTAGAGAGACCCAGTACTTC,CASSLGGLASLRETQYF
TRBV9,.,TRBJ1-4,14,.,TGTGCCAGCAGCGTAGGGGGGGCTAATGAAAAACTGTTTTTT,CASSVGGANEKLFF
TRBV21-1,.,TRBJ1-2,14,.,TGTGCCAGCAGCAGAGAGACAGGGGTCTATGGCTACACCTTC,CASSRETGVYGYTF
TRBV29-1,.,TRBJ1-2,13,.,TGCAGCGTTTACGGTGGGGGGGGCTATGGCTACACCTTC,CSVYGGGGYGYTF
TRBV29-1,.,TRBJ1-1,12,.,TGCAGCGCGAAGGACACGATCACTGAAGCTTTCTTT,CSAKDTITEAFF
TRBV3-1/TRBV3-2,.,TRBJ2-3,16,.,TGTGCCAGCAGCCAAGTCGGTCGGGGAGTGCGAAATACGCAGTATTTT,CASSQVGRGVRNTQYF
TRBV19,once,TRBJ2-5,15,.,TGTGCCAGTAGTATGGGCTGGGGGGAAGGGGAGACCCAGTACTTC,CASSMGWGEGETQYF
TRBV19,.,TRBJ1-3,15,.,TGTGCCAGTAGTATCGCAGGGTGGCCTGGAAACACCATATATTTT,CASSIAGWPGNTIYF
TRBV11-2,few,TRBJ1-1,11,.,TGTGCCAGCAGCTTACTCACTGAAGCTTTCTTT,CASSLLTEAFF
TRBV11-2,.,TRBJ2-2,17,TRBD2,TGTGCCAGCAGCTTAGGGACTAGCGGCTCGAACACCGGGGAGCTGTTTTTT,CASSLGTSGSNTGELFF
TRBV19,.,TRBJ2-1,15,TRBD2,TGTGCCAGTAGTATTCGGGACTACCCACACAATGAGCAGTTCTTC,CASSIRDYPHNEQFF
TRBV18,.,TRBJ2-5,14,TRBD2,TGTGCCAGCTCACCGGGACTAGATCAAGAGACCCAGTACTTC,CASSPGLDQETQYF
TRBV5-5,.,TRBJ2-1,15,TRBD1,TGTGCCAGCAGCACAGGACAGGGGGCAGAAAATGAGCAGTTCTTC,CASSTGQGAENEQFF
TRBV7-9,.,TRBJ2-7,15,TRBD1,TGTGCCAGCAGCTTAGCGCCGGGACAGGGCTACGAGCAGTACTTC,CASSLAPGQGYEQYF
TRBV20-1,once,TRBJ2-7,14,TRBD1,TGCAGTGCTAGTGGGGACAGGGGCTCCTACGAGCAGTACTTC,CSASGDRGSYEQYF
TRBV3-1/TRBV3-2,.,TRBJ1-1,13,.,TGTGCCAGCACCCTTACTTCCAACACTGAAGCTTTCTTT,CASTLTSNTEAFF
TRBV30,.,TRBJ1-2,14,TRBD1,TGTGCCTGGAGTGTAACAGGGGCCTTATATGGCTACACCTTC,CAWSVTGALYGYTF
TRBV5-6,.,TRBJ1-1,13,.,TGTGCCAGCAGCCCGGGGGTGATGGTTAAAGCTTTCTTT,CASSPGVMVKAFF
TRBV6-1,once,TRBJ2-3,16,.,TGTGCCAGCAGTGAAGACCAGGGGGGAAGCACAGATACGCAGTATTTT,CASSEDQGGSTDTQYF
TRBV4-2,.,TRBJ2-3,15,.,TGTGCCAGCAGCCGTCAGTTAGCTGGCGCAGATACGCAGTATTTT,CASSRQLAGADTQYF
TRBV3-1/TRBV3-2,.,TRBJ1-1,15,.,TGTGCCAGCAGCCAGTCAGGACAGCTGAACACTGAAGCTTTCTTT,CASSQSGQLNTEAFF
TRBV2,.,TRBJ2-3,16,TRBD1,TGTGCCAGCAGTCAGGACAGGGTTAAAATGACAGATACGCAGTATTTT,CASSQDRVKMTDTQYF
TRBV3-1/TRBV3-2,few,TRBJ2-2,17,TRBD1,TGTGCCAGCAGCCAAACTACCGGGACAGGGGGGACCGGGGAGCTGTTTTTT,CASSQTTGTGGTGELFF
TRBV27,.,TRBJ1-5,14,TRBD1,TGTGCCAGCAGTCTAACAGGGGCGAATCAGCCCCAGCATTTT,CASSLTGANQPQHF
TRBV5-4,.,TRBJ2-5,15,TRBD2,TGTGCCAGCAGCTTCGGGGGGGGGCTACAAGAGACCCAGTACTTC,CASSFGGGLQETQYF
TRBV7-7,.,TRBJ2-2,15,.,TGTGCTAGCAGCCTTCAGTACACGAACACCGGGGAGCTGTTTTTT,CASSLQYTNTGELFF
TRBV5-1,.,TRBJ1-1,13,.,TGCGCCAGCAGTCAACAGGGAAACACTGAAGCTTTCTTT,CASSQQGNTEAFF
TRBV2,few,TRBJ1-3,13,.,TGTGCCAGCAGGGAGGGAGGAGGAGACACCATATATTTT,CASREGGGDTIYF
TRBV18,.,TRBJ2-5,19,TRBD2,TGTGCCAGCTCACCACTTTCGCCAGGTCGGGGGGGAAACCAAGAGACCCAGTACTTC,CASSPLSPGRGGNQETQYF
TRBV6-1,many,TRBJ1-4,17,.,TGTGCCAGCAGTGAACCACAGGGAGTGACGACTAATGAAAAACTGTTTTTT,CASSEPQGVTTNEKLFF
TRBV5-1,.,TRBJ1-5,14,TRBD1,TGCGCCAGCAGCCGGACAGGGTTGGGTCAGCCCCAGCATTTT,CASSRTGLGQPQHF
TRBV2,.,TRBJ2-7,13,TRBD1,TGTGCCAGCAGGGCCGGGACAGGGGGCGAGCAGTACTTC,CASRAGTGGEQYF
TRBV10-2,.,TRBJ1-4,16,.,TGCGCCAGCAGTGAGGGGGGGGCGGCGACTAATGAAAAACTGTTTTTT,CASSEGGAATNEKLFF
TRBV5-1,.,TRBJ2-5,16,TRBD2,TGCGCCAGCAGTTTTGGGACTAGCGGGAGGGGAGAGACCCAGTACTTC,CASSFGTSGRGETQYF
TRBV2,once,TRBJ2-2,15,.,TGTGCCAGCAGAGGCTTAGCCTCACAAACCGGGGAGCTGTTTTTT,CASRGLASQTGELFF
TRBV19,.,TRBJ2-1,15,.,TGTGCCAGTAGTATAGGGTTCACCCAGCTAGTTGAGCAGTTCTTC,CASSIGFTQLVEQFF
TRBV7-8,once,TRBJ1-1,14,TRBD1,TGTGCCAGCAGCGGGGCAGGGGGCTTGACTGAAGCTTTCTTT,CASSGAGGLTEAFF
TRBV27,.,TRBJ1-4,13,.,TGTGCCAGCAGTCTCTTTCGGAGCGAAAAACTGTTTTTT,CASSLFRSEKLFF
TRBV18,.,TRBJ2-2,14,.,TGTGCCAGCTCACCCCAAGGGGCCACCGGGGAGCTGTTTTTT,CASSPQGATGELFF
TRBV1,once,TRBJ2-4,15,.,TGCACCAGCAGCCGATCCGGGACAGGCAAAAACATTCAGTACTTC,CTSSRSGTGKNIQYF